This TCR beta chain was found in a study of blood T cell repertoires in COVID-19. Overall study context: The United States, Italy and Spain were the sources of the acute and convalescent COVID-19 samples.

Trimming took 0 bases from V and 5 from J, leaving 14 bases between them. Germline CDR1 GTSNPN, CDR2 SVGIG (reference sequence). This CDR3 region has 15 residues. In the authors' methods: By means of reference gene primer amplification, nucleated cell counts were estimated. Sequencing used immunoSEQ multiplex PCR; TCRdb keeps in-frame clones, though not all of them. V and J calls and clone size are as listed in that table; D and trimming were resolved from the DNA. This table holds 310,000 or so clones, approximately 93% found once. The chain combines TRBV30 with TRBJ2-1; the D gene is possibly TRBD1 (5 bases). Material: peripheral blood. The clonotype comes from a woman younger than 45 with COVID-19, enrolled during active disease. The CDR3 is CAWSVQGAGNNEQFF. The CDR3 DNA reads TGTGCCTGGAGTGTACAAGGGGCAGGGAACAATGAGCAGTTCTTC.